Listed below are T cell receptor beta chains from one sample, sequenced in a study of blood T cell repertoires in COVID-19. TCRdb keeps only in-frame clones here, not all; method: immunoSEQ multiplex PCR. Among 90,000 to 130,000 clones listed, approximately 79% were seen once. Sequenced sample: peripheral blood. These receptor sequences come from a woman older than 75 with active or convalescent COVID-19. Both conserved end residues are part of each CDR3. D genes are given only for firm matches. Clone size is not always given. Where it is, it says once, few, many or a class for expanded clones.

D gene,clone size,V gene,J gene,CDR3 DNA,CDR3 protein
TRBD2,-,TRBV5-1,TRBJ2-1,TGCGCCAGCAGACGGCGGGAGGCCGCGAATGAGCAGTTCTTC,CASRRREAANEQFF
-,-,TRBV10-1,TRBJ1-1,TGCGCCAGCAGTGCCGACAGTAGAGCTTTCTTT,CASSADSRAFF
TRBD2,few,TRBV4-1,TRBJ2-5,TGCGCCAGCAGCCAAGCCCAGGGAGGGCAAGAGACCCAGTACTTC,CASSQAQGGQETQYF
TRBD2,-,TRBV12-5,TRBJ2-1,TGTGCTAGTGGTTTCTCTAGCGGGAGGAAGGGGGACAATGAGCAGTTCTTC,CASGFSSGRKGDNEQFF
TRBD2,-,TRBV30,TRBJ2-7,TGTGCCTGGAGTTCCCTACTAGCGGGAGCCTACGAGCAGTACTTC,CAWSSLLAGAYEQYF
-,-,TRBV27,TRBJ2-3,TGTGCCAGCAGTTTATGGGGGGAAAGCACAGATACGCAGTATTTT,CASSLWGESTDTQYF
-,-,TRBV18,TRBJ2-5,TGTGCCAGCTCACCATTTGACTTCCAAGAGACCCAGTACTTC,CASSPFDFQETQYF
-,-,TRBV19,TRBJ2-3,TGTGCCAGTAGTATGGTTTACTACCCGACAGATACGCAGTATTTT,CASSMVYYPTDTQYF
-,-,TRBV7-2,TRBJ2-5,TGTGCCAGCAGCTTCTCGAGACAAGAGACCCAGTACTTC,CASSFSRQETQYF
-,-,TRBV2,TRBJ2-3,TGTGCCAGCAGTGTCGGAGATACGCAGTATTTT,CASSVGDTQYF